This T cell receptor beta chain was identified in a study of blood T cell repertoires in COVID-19. Study information: Donors in the United States, Italy and Spain gave samples during acute or convalescent COVID-19. T cells, B-cell-depleted T cells, or PBMCs supplied cDNA or gDNA.

Authors' analysis steps: Nucleated cell number was recorded as an estimate derived from reference gene primer amplification. Some clones are missing from TCRdb's copy, which holds only in-frame ones; the method was immunoSEQ multiplex PCR. The DNA was the basis for D and trimming; V, J and clone size are from that table. The table has about 260,000 clones, 91% seen once. Trimming removed 0 bases from V and 15 bases from J; junction bases left unmatched: 6. CDR3 length: 13 residues. Germline V gene sequence: CDR1 MGHRA, CDR2 YSYEKL. Sequenced input: peripheral blood. This receptor was taken from a person in their late teens or twenties with COVID-19, enrolled during active disease. The rearrangement links TRBV4-1 to TRBJ2-1; 9 bases fit TRBD1. The CDR3 reads CASSQDPGQGTFF. The CDR3 DNA sequence: TGCGCCAGCAGCCAAGATCCCGGACAGGGGACGTTCTTC.